This T cell receptor beta chain was captured in a study of cytomegalovirus exposure and HLA in healthy donors. Across the study: Unique TCRs from HLA-typed donors, 65 million to 85 million of them, were held in an early data release. Study-wide results and caveats: Fewer than 20,000 TCR beta sequences were associated with HLA alleles at 0.05 false discovery rate in a later analysis.

This PCR relied on a set of 60 Vbeta primers and 13 Jbeta primers. The repertoire was sequenced with immunoSEQ multiplex PCR; TCRdb's copy has only in-frame clones and lacks some. The profile shows about 150,000 clones, around 75% of them singletons. Details on this clone: Its antigen is still unknown.

The CDR3 is 13 residues long. V was shortened by 6 bases and J by 4 bases, with 12 bases between the two germline ends. Germline V gives CDR1 ENHRY, CDR2 SYGVKD. The receptor's source is a male donor in good health and CMV-seronegative. This sequence joins TRBV10-3 and TRBJ1-1; D remains unclear. Sequenced input: PBMCs. The CDR3 is CAISGRGATEAFF. The CDR3 coding sequence is TGTGCCATCAGCGGAAGAGGCGCCACTGAAGCTTTCTTT.